Listed below are T cell receptor beta chains from one sample, sequenced in a study of beta chain features in type 1 diabetes. Assay used: immunoSEQ multiplex PCR; TCRdb lists only in-frame clones, some missing. The sample carries about 900,000 clones, roughly 15% recorded once. Material for sequencing was naive CD4+ T cells from blood. The source of these receptors is a young woman in good health. Each CDR3 is given with its conserved first and last residue. D genes are given only for firm matches. The size of a clone is reported for some rows only, either as once, few or many, or as a class for expanded clones.

v_call,d_call,clone_size,j_call,cdr3_aa,cdr3_nt
TRBV7-3,NA,NA,TRBJ1-3,CASSLGSGNTIYF,TGTGCCAGCAGCTTAGGCTCTGGAAACACCATATATTTT
TRBV6-1,NA,few,TRBJ1-5,CASSEGSNQPQHF,TGTGCCAGCAGTGAAGGGAGCAATCAGCCCCAGCATTTT
TRBV28,TRBD2,few,TRBJ2-5,CASSGLAETQYF,TGTGCCAGCAGTGGACTAGCGGAGACCCAGTACTTC
TRBV11-2,TRBD2,few,TRBJ2-7,CASEAGKQYF,TGTGCCAGCGAAGCGGGGAAACAGTACTTC
TRBV7-3,NA,NA,TRBJ2-1,CASSLIGRGVSTNEQFF,TGTGCCAGCAGCTTAATTGGTAGGGGGGTCTCTACCAATGAGCAGTTCTTC
TRBV5-1,TRBD2,few,TRBJ2-1,CASSPTSGRTYNEQFF,TGCGCCAGCAGTCCGACTAGCGGGAGGACCTACAATGAGCAGTTCTTC
TRBV7-2,NA,few,TRBJ2-7,CASSMRAEQYF,TGTGCCAGCTCGATGCGGGCCGAGCAGTACTTC
TRBV29-1,NA,NA,TRBJ1-1,CSVVWRFGQMNEAFF,TGCAGCGTTGTTTGGAGGTTCGGACAGATGAATGAAGCTTTCTTT
TRBV28,TRBD1,NA,TRBJ2-5,CASSLPGQQETQYF,TGTGCCAGCAGTCTACCGGGACAGCAAGAGACCCAGTACTTC
TRBV28,NA,NA,TRBJ1-3,CASSATDTGNTIYF,TGTGCCAGCAGCGCAACCGACACTGGAAACACCATATATTTT
TRBV4-3,TRBD2,NA,TRBJ2-1,CASSQIQTSGTYNEQFF,TGCGCCAGCAGCCAAATTCAAACTAGCGGGACATACAATGAGCAGTTCTTC
TRBV7-9,NA,few,TRBJ1-2,CASSPAQGTYGYTF,TGTGCCAGCAGCCCAGCACAGGGCACCTATGGCTACACCTTC
TRBV27,NA,few,TRBJ2-3,CASSYSFGTDTQYF,TGTGCCAGCAGTTATAGCTTCGGCACAGATACGCAGTATTTT
TRBV5-8,NA,few,TRBJ2-3,CASSLYMRVGDTQYF,TGTGCCAGCAGCTTGTACATGAGGGTCGGAGATACGCAGTATTTT
TRBV7-2,TRBD2,NA,TRBJ2-7,CASSPQTSGYEQYF,TGTGCCAGCAGTCCTCAGACTAGCGGGTACGAGCAGTACTTC
TRBV5-4,NA,NA,TRBJ2-1,CASSLNGNNEQFF,TGTGCCAGCAGCTTGAACGGGAACAATGAGCAGTTCTTC
TRBV5-1,TRBD1,NA,TRBJ2-5,CASSRSLRQGPQETQYF,TGCGCCAGCAGCCGGAGTCTAAGACAGGGCCCCCAAGAGACCCAGTACTTC
TRBV7-2,NA,NA,TRBJ1-2,CASSLVEGDYGYTF,TGTGCCAGCAGCTTAGTGGAGGGCGACTATGGCTACACCTTC
TRBV11-2,TRBD2,NA,TRBJ2-1,CASSPGLAGANEQFF,TGTGCCAGCAGCCCTGGACTAGCGGGAGCCAATGAGCAGTTCTTC
TRBV6-5,NA,once,TRBJ2-7,CASSYSLGNSYEQYF,TGTGCCAGCAGTTACTCCCTCGGGAACTCCTACGAGCAGTACTTC
TRBV6-6,NA,once,TRBJ2-2,CAISDSVLNTGELFF,TGTGCCATCAGTGATAGCGTCTTGAACACCGGGGAGCTGTTTTTT
TRBV10-3,TRBD2,few,TRBJ2-2,CAISGLAGRGWGTGELFF,TGTGCCATCAGTGGACTAGCGGGCCGTGGTTGGGGGACCGGGGAGCTGTTTTTT
TRBV7-8,NA,NA,TRBJ2-5,CASSRPHQETQYF,TGTGCCAGCAGCCGGCCCCACCAAGAGACCCAGTACTTC
TRBV13,TRBD2,NA,TRBJ2-7,CASSYGLAGDLEQYF,TGTGCCAGCAGCTACGGACTAGCGGGAGATCTCGAGCAGTACTTC
TRBV5-1,NA,NA,TRBJ2-3,CASSFIAASSTDTQYF,TGCGCCAGCAGCTTCATAGCGGCGTCTAGCACAGATACGCAGTATTTT
TRBV7-9,NA,few,TRBJ1-5,CASSWGDQPQHF,TGTGCCAGCAGCTGGGGGGATCAGCCCCAGCATTTT
TRBV13,NA,few,TRBJ2-1,CASSPGPAGLTSNEQFF,TGTGCCAGCAGCCCCGGACCCGCGGGACTTACTTCCAATGAGCAGTTCTTC
TRBV18,TRBD1,few,TRBJ1-2,CASSPPTGGRLYGYTF,TGTGCCAGCTCACCACCGACAGGGGGGAGGCTCTATGGCTACACCTTC
TRBV6-1,NA,NA,TRBJ1-5,CATQGSNQPQHF,TGTGCCACCCAGGGGAGCAATCAGCCCCAGCATTTT
TRBV6-6,NA,NA,TRBJ1-1,CASSYSSNTEAFF,TGTGCCAGCAGTTACTCGAGCAACACTGAAGCTTTCTTT
TRBV9,NA,NA,TRBJ1-1,CASSVDVMSSEAFF,TGTGCCAGCAGCGTAGATGTTATGAGTAGTGAAGCTTTCTTT
TRBV10-1,NA,few,TRBJ2-3,CANTDTQYF,TGCGCCAATACAGATACGCAGTATTTT
TRBV18,NA,few,TRBJ2-7,CASSEGLQYEQYF,TGTGCCAGCTCAGAGGGACTGCAGTACGAGCAGTACTTC
TRBV5-1,TRBD2,few,TRBJ2-7,CASSLRGGLGEQYF,TGCGCCAGCAGCTTGAGGGGAGGGCTTGGCGAGCAGTACTTC
TRBV9,NA,NA,TRBJ1-2,CASSGVNYGYTF,TGTGCCAGCAGCGGGGTAAACTATGGCTACACCTTC
TRBV19,NA,few,TRBJ2-7,CASGGSYEQYF,TGTGCCAGCGGGGGCTCCTACGAGCAGTACTTC
TRBV7-3,TRBD1,NA,TRBJ1-2,CASSWDRGYGYTF,TGTGCCAGCAGCTGGGACAGGGGGTATGGCTACACCTTC
TRBV7-9,TRBD2,few,TRBJ2-7,CASSTRLAGHYEQYF,TGTGCCAGCAGCACGAGACTAGCGGGACACTACGAGCAGTACTTC
TRBV12-5,NA,few,TRBJ2-3,CASGRGLDTDTQYF,TGTGCTAGTGGACGGGGGCTTGACACAGATACGCAGTATTTT
TRBV28,TRBD1,few,TRBJ1-2,CASSSGQGSSYGYTF,TGTGCCAGCAGTTCCGGACAGGGCAGTTCGTATGGCTACACCTTC
TRBV7-3,NA,few,TRBJ1-2,CASSLSSDYGYTF,TGTGCCAGCAGCTTAAGCTCGGATTATGGCTACACCTTC
TRBV7-3,NA,NA,TRBJ1-1,CASSRDRNTEAFF,TGTGCCAGCAGCCGGGACCGAAATACTGAAGCTTTCTTT
TRBV7-2,NA,few,TRBJ2-7,CASSKLGYSYEQYF,TGTGCCAGCAGCAAACTCGGGTACTCCTACGAGCAGTACTTC
TRBV28,NA,NA,TRBJ2-1,CASKTTYNEQFF,TGTGCCAGTAAGACTACTTACAATGAGCAGTTCTTC
TRBV2,NA,few,TRBJ2-7,CASGVGASRQYF,TGTGCCAGCGGAGTAGGGGCCTCGCGGCAGTACTTC
TRBV2,NA,few,TRBJ2-7,CAAARTYYEQYF,TGTGCCGCAGCACGGACGTACTACGAGCAGTACTTC
TRBV5-4,TRBD2,NA,TRBJ2-1,CASSPEPSGKGEQFF,TGTGCCAGCAGCCCCGAGCCTAGCGGGAAAGGGGAGCAGTTCTTC
TRBV2,NA,NA,TRBJ2-7,CASSVEGSDYEQYF,TGTGCCAGCAGTGTAGAGGGATCCGACTACGAGCAGTACTTC
TRBV18,NA,few,TRBJ2-5,CASSGQDVEGPMETQYF,TGTGCCAGCTCGGGCCAAGACGTCGAAGGGCCTATGGAGACCCAGTACTTC
TRBV9,NA,NA,TRBJ2-1,CASSVGEYAYNEQFF,TGTGCCAGCAGCGTAGGCGAATACGCGTACAATGAGCAGTTCTTC
TRBV7-9,NA,NA,TRBJ2-7,CASSSHVRGYEQYF,TGTGCCAGCAGCTCCCACGTCAGGGGCTACGAGCAGTACTTC
TRBV28,NA,few,TRBJ2-5,CASSGGGMVETQYF,TGTGCCAGCAGCGGTGGGGGGATGGTGGAGACCCAGTACTTC
TRBV6-5,TRBD1,NA,TRBJ1-5,CASRTGSNQPQHF,TGTGCCAGCAGGACAGGGAGCAATCAGCCCCAGCATTTT
TRBV6-6,TRBD1,NA,TRBJ1-5,CASSRRTGENQPQHF,TGTGCCAGCAGCCGAAGGACAGGGGAAAACCAGCCCCAGCATTTT
TRBV28,TRBD2,few,TRBJ2-1,CASSLLFRLAGAYEQFF,TGTGCCAGCAGTTTACTATTCCGGCTAGCGGGAGCTTATGAGCAGTTCTTC